One T cell receptor (beta chain) is described in this entry. The participants were between roughly 18 and 89 years old and came from fewer than 25 US areas. The sample belongs to a study of blood T cell repertoires in COVID-19. Authors' analysis steps: Nucleated cell counts were estimated from reference gene primer amplification. Only in-frame clones appear in the TCRdb table, and some are missing; sequencing was by immunoSEQ multiplex PCR. That table supplies the V and J calls and clone size; D and trimming were determined from the DNA. Of about 140,000 clones in the sample, 75% to 80% were seen once. The V and J ends lost 4 bases and 2 bases respectively, with 11 bases between them. CDR3 length: 14 amino acids. Germline V gene lookup returns CDR1 KGHSH and CDR2 LQKENI.

V usage is TRBV18 and J usage is TRBJ1-2, with D perhaps TRBD1 (5 bases). This TCR was recovered from a woman in her forties or fifties who had recovered from COVID-19. Input material: PBMCs or T cells enriched from blood (not recorded which). Here the CDR3 DNA reads TGTGCCAGCTCACGCGACGGGGGGAACTATGGCTACACCTTC. Translated, it gives CASSRDGGNYGYTF.